This T cell receptor (beta chain) was observed in a study of radiation and T cells in renal cell carcinoma. Study-level background: Nephrectomy followed 15 Gy stereotactic body radiation by 4 weeks.

The CDR3 spans 12 residues. V lost 4 bases, J lost 7 bases, and 8 bases lay in between. Germline CDR1 and CDR2: SGHVS and FQNEAQ. Time point defined: baseline pretreatment blood. This sample's treatment: 15 Gy SBRT to primary tumor, nephrectomy 4 weeks later. Clear cell pathology was present in this patient's renal cell carcinoma. This table comes from immunoSEQ multiplex PCR, and its TCRdb copy is limited to in-frame clones, with some not included. The profile shows just over 95,000 clones, 65% to 90% of them singletons. V is TRBV7-8 and J is TRBJ2-1, with D hard to call. The starting material was blood, obtained from a patient whose treatment included radiotherapy and nephrectomy. This TCR was recovered from a man in his fifties with renal cell carcinoma. The DNA for the CDR3 is TGTGCCAGCAGCTCGGACCGTAATGAGCAGTTCTTC. It yields the protein CASSSDRNEQFF. Complete variable domain (other parts from reference TRBV7-8 and TRBJ2-1): GAGVSQSPRYKVAKRGQDVALRCDPISGHVSLFWYQQALGQGPEFLTYFQNEAQLDKSGLPSDRFFAERPEGSVSTLKIQRTQQEDSAVYLCASSSDRNEQFFGPGTRLTVL.